The 22 T cell receptor beta chains below were found in one sample sequenced in a study of siplizumab effects on memory and regulatory T cells. Sequenced by immunoSEQ multiplex PCR; TCRdb stores in-frame clones only, minus some. Here the sample spans approximately 97,000 clones, more than 85% being singletons. The sequencing sample was made of CD4+ T cells sorted from blood. The receptors were gathered from a human donor in good health.

A word on this clone: Within the sample, other DNA sequences also encode this same CDR3. The V and J genes are TRBV2 and TRBJ2-5; 9 bases agree with TRBD2. Trimming took 6 bases from V and 1 from J; bases not matched to a gene: 3. Per the germline V gene, CDR1 is SNHLY and CDR2 is FYNNEI. This CDR3 spans 14 amino acids. In nucleotides, the CDR3 is TGTGCCAGCAGGACTAGCGGACGCCAAGAGACCCAGTACTTC. This translates into CASRTSGRQETQYF.

This chain connects TRBV5-1 to TRBJ1-3; 9 nucleotides match TRBD1. Germline trimming cut 3 bases from V and 1 base from J; bases unmatched to any gene: 8. This CDR3 contains 17 residues. The germline V gene encodes CDR1 SGHRS and CDR2 YFSETQ. For the CDR3, the DNA is TGCGCCAGCAGCTCGAAACAAGGGACAGGGTCTGGAAACACCATATATTTT. This gives the protein CASSSKQGTGSGNTIYF.

The chain couples TRBV7-8 to TRBJ1-1; D unresolved. The ends were cut back, 5 bases at V and 6 bases at J, with 13 bases in the middle. Germline assignment: CDR1 SGHVS and CDR2 FQNEAQ. The CDR3 consists of 13 residues. CDR3 DNA sequence: TGTGCCAGCAGCCAAGGGCCTCCTTCTGAAGCTTTCTTT. As protein: CASSQGPPSEAFF.

This rearrangement joins TRBV7-9 to TRBJ2-7; the D gene is possibly TRBD1 (5 bases). The CDR3 contains 14 residues. Germline V gene lookup returns CDR1 SEHNR and CDR2 FQNEAQ (reference sequence). Deletions cut 3 bases from V and 6 bases from J, with 15 bases between. CDR3 coding DNA: TGTGCCAGCAGCTTCGGTAGGGGTCTCGGCGAGCAGTACTTC. Protein product: CASSFGRGLGEQYF.

The J gene is TRBJ2-7, the V gene TRBV5-5; possibly TRBD2 for D (7 bases). Per germline, CDR1 SGHKS and CDR2 YYEKEE (reference sequence). The CDR3 is 15 residues long. Trimming removed 7 bases from V and 3 bases from J, with 20 bases in between. The CDR3 nucleotides read TGTGCCAGCCACAGGGCTAGCGGATGGGACTACGAGCAGTACTTC. This codes for CASHRASGWDYEQYF. The whole variable domain, filled in from reference TRBV5-5 and TRBJ2-7, reads DAGVTQSPTHLIKTRGQQVTLRCSPISGHKSVSWYQQVLGQGPQFIFQYYEKEERGRGNFPDRFSARQFPNYSSELNVNALLLGDSALYLCASHRASGWDYEQYFGPGTRLTVT.

The gene calls are TRBV9 and TRBJ2-7, with 10 bases that match TRBD1. Germline V lookup: CDR1 SGDLS, CDR2 YYNGEE. The CDR3 runs to 15 residues. Trimming removed 2 bases from V and 2 bases from J; junction bases left unmatched: 4. CDR3 protein: CASSVGQGGTYEQYF. In DNA form, the CDR3 reads TGTGCCAGCAGCGTCGGACAGGGGGGGACCTACGAGCAGTACTTC.

The rearrangement uses TRBV5-5 and TRBJ2-1; TRBD1 aligns across 10 bases. V was pared by 4 bases and J by 10 bases, with 8 bases of the junction left unmatched. Per the germline V gene, CDR1 is SGHKS and CDR2 is YYEKEE (reference sequence). This CDR3 region has 14 residues. In DNA form, the CDR3 reads TGTGCCAGCAGCGCTGGGACAGGGGTTAGGGAGCAGTTCTTC. Its translation: CASSAGTGVREQFF.

The sample holds a few counts of this clone. The chain has TRBV6-5 and TRBJ1-4; D call uncertain. The CDR3 has 12 residues. Germline V gene sequence: CDR1 MNHEY, CDR2 SVGAGI. The V gene lost 6 bases and the J gene lost 8 bases, with 10 bases spanning the gap. CDR3 DNA: TGTGCCAGCAGCAAGAGTAAGGAAAAACTGTTTTTT. This gives the protein CASSKSKEKLFF.

This clone was found once. The rearrangement links TRBV15 to TRBJ2-3; D remains ambiguous. The length of the CDR3 is 13 residues. Germline CDR1 and CDR2: LNHNV and YYDKDF (reference sequence). Trimming removed 6 bases from V and 2 bases from J, with 9 bases in between. Here the CDR3 reads CATRGPPTDTQYF. The CDR3 DNA is TGTGCCACCAGGGGTCCCCCCACAGATACGCAGTATTTT.

This rearrangement joins TRBV19 to TRBJ2-5; 8 bases agree with TRBD2. The J call may not be correct, given that the DNA end is closer to TRBJ2-7. This CDR3 spans 14 amino acids. The V gene's germline CDR1 is LNHDA and CDR2 SQIVND (reference sequence). CDR3 region: CASSIREGRNEQYF. The DNA of the CDR3 is TGTGCCAGTAGTATACGGGAGGGCCGGAACGAGCAGTACTTC.

Written as DNA, the CDR3 is TGCGCCAGCAGTGACAGGGTCAATGAGCAGTTCTTC. Its protein is CASSDRVNEQFF. This rearrangement joins TRBV10-1 to TRBJ2-1; D possibly corresponds to TRBD1 (5 bases). Trimming removed 3 bases from V and 6 bases from J, with 6 bases in between. In germline, CDR1 is WNHNN, CDR2 SYGVQD (reference sequence). There are 12 residues in the CDR3.

This chain uses TRBV6-1 with TRBJ1-1; D call uncertain. Germline V gene sequence: CDR1 MNHNS, CDR2 SASEGT. This CDR3 has 15 amino acids. The V gene lost 6 bases and the J gene lost 0 bases, with 14 bases spanning the gap. The CDR3 region has the DNA TGTGCCAGCAGGGCCACCACGCCCTTGAACACTGAAGCTTTCTTT. Amino acids: CASRATTPLNTEAFF.

The chain couples TRBV9 to TRBJ2-3; 8 nucleotides agree with TRBD2. The germline V gene has CDR1 SGDLS and CDR2 YYNGEE. After removal of 5 bases from V and 3 bases from J, the junction contained 5 bases not matched to a gene. This CDR3 region has 14 residues. The CDR3 coding sequence is TGTGCCAGCAGGCGGGAGGACGGGACAGATACGCAGTATTTT. This translates into CASRREDGTDTQYF.

V is TRBV29-1 and J is TRBJ2-5, with D perhaps being TRBD1 or TRBD2 (5 bases each). The germline gives CDR1 SQVTM, CDR2 ANQGSEA. This CDR3 region has 13 residues. V was pared by 1 base and J by 5 bases, with 11 bases between. The CDR3 loop is CSVEGGPGETQYF. The CDR3 nucleotides are TGCAGCGTTGAAGGGGGACCCGGGGAGACCCAGTACTTC.

The chain carries TRBV30 and TRBJ1-4; tentative D call: TRBD1 (6 bases). The CDR3 extends over 14 amino acids. V shed 3 bases and J shed 6 bases, with 14 bases lying between them. In germline, CDR1 is GTSNPN, CDR2 SVGIG (reference sequence). In DNA form, the CDR3 reads TGTGCCTGGAGCCCATTGGACAGACATGAAAAACTGTTTTTT. Its protein is CAWSPLDRHEKLFF.

The table lists this clone with a count of one. The chain couples TRBV5-4 to TRBJ1-2, with unresolved D. Germline V gene sequence: CDR1 SGHNT, CDR2 YYREEE (reference sequence). The CDR3 has 16 amino acids. Trimming stripped 1 base from V and 4 bases from J, with 17 bases between. CDR3 bases: TGTGCCAGCAGCTTGTTGAACACCTTACACACCTATGGCTACACCTTC. It translates to CASSLLNTLHTYGYTF.

This chain links TRBV5-1 with TRBJ1-2; perhaps TRBD1 as D (6 bases). V lost 1 base and J 6 bases, leaving 13 bases between the germline ends. In germline, CDR1 is SGHRS, CDR2 YFSETQ. CDR3 length: 14 residues. This chain's CDR3 is CASSLSGGLNGYTF. The CDR3 DNA follows: TGCGCCAGCAGCTTGAGTGGGGGGCTTAATGGCTACACCTTC.

This clone appeared once. The rearrangement links TRBV2 to TRBJ2-7; D perhaps matches TRBD1 (5 bases). V was pared by 3 bases and J by 5 bases, with 20 bases between. Germline V gives CDR1 SNHLY, CDR2 FYNNEI. The CDR3 sequence is 16 residues long. CDR3 DNA sequence: TGTGCCAGCAGTGAGCAGAAAAAACGGGCAGGGAACGAGCAGTACTTC. Its protein is CASSEQKKRAGNEQYF. The complete variable domain, with remaining parts taken from reference TRBV2 and TRBJ2-7, reads EPEVTQTPSHQVTQMGQEVILRCVPISNHLYFYWYRQILGQKVEFLVSFYNNEISEKSEIFDDQFSVERPDGSNFTLKIRSTKLEDSAMYFCASSEQKKRAGNEQYFGPGTRLTVT.

The V and J genes are TRBV6-6 and TRBJ2-7; 12 nucleotides align to TRBD2. V lost 6 bases to trimming and J lost 6 bases; unmatched junction nucleotides: 6. CDR1 and CDR2 from the germline V gene are MNHNY and SVGAGI (reference sequence). There are 14 residues in the CDR3. In nucleotides, the CDR3 is TGTGCCAGCAGGGACGGGACTAGCGGGTTCGAGCAGTACTTC. Protein product: CASRDGTSGFEQYF.

This chain links TRBV5-1 with TRBJ2-5, with D maybe TRBD1 (7 bases). Trimming cost V 3 bases and J 5 bases, with 23 bases left between them. Germline V gene data show CDR1 as SGHRS and CDR2 as YFSETQ. This CDR3 spans 17 amino acids. CDR3: CASSSTREETGSETQYF. CDR3 DNA: TGCGCCAGCAGCTCCACTAGGGAGGAGACAGGGTCTGAGACCCAGTACTTC.

The J gene is TRBJ1-1, the V gene TRBV19; D unresolved. The V gene lost 5 bases and the J gene lost 4 bases, with 17 bases spanning the gap. The V gene's germline CDR1 is LNHDA and CDR2 SQIVND (reference sequence). The CDR3 is 15 residues long. For the CDR3, the DNA is TGTGCCAGTAGTTTAGGATTGGGAGGTCCCACTGAAGCTTTCTTT. Protein product: CASSLGLGGPTEAFF.

The V call is TRBV6-6, the J call TRBJ1-4; perhaps TRBD1 as D (5 bases). Germline loops: CDR1 MNHNY, CDR2 SVGAGI (reference sequence). The CDR3 extends over 14 amino acids. V was clipped by 1 base and J by 4 bases, with 7 bases between them. The CDR3 sequence is CASSYWGDNEKLFF. CDR3 sequence (DNA): TGTGCCAGCAGTTACTGGGGGGATAATGAAAAACTGTTTTTT.